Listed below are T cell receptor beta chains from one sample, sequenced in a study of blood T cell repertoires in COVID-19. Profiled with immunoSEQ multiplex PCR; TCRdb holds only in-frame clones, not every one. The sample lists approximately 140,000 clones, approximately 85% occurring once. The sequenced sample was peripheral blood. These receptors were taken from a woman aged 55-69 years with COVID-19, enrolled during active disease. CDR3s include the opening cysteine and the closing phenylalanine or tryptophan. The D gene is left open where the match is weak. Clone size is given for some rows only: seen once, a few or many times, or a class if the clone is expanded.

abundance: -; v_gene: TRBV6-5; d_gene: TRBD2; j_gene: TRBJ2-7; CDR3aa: CASSYSRGSYEQYF; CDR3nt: TGTGCCAGCAGTTACTCGCGGGGGTCCTACGAGCAGTACTTC
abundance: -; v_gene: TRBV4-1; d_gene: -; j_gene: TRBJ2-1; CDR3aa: CASPGWWSYYNEQFF; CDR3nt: TGCGCCAGTCCCGGGTGGTGGTCGTACTACAATGAGCAGTTCTTC
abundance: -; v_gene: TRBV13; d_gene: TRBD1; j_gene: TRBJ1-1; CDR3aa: CASSLDQQGIANTEAFF; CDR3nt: TGTGCCAGCAGCTTAGACCAACAGGGGATCGCGAACACTGAAGCTTTCTTT
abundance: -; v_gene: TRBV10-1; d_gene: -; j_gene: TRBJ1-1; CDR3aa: CASSESSGSLNTEAFF; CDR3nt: TGCGCCAGCAGTGAGTCCTCGGGGAGTCTGAACACTGAAGCTTTCTTT
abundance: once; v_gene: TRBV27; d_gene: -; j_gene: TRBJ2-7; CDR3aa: CASRGAHEQYF; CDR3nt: TGTGCCAGCAGGGGAGCCCACGAGCAGTACTTC
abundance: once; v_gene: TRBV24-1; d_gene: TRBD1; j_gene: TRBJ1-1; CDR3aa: CATSDPRTGLGNTEAFF; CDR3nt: TGTGCCACCAGTGACCCTAGGACAGGGCTCGGGAACACTGAAGCTTTCTTT
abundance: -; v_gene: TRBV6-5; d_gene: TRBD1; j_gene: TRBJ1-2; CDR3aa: CASRVTGTDHGYTF; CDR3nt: TGTGCCAGCAGAGTTACCGGGACAGACCATGGCTACACCTTC
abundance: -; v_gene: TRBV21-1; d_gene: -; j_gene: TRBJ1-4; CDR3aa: CASIPKKKDRFNEKLFF; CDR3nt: TGTGCCAGCATCCCGAAAAAAAAGGACAGGTTTAATGAAAAACTGTTTTTT
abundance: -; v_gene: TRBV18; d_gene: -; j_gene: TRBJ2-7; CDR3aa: CASSPTDYEQYF; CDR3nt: TGTGCCAGCTCACCAACAGATTACGAGCAGTACTTC
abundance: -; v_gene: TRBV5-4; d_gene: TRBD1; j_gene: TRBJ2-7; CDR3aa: CASSPGTGASSSYEQYF; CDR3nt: TGTGCCAGCAGCCCCGGGACAGGAGCTTCCAGCTCCTACGAGCAGTACTTC
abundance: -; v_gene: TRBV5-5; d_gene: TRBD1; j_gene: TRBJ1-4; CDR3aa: CASSFDGQALAKLFF; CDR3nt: TGTGCCAGCAGCTTCGACGGACAGGCCCTTGCGAAACTGTTTTTT
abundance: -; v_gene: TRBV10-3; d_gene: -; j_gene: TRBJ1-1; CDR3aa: CAILTENTEAFF; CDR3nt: TGTGCCATCCTGACAGAGAACACTGAAGCTTTCTTT
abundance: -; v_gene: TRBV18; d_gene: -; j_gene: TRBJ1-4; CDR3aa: CASSNGQFSPDALIDEKLFF; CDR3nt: TGTGCCAGCTCCAACGGACAGTTTAGCCCCGACGCCCTCATTGATGAAAAACTGTTTTTT
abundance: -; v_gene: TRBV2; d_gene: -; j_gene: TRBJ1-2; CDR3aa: CASSDPNGGDSYGYTF; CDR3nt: TGTGCCAGCAGTGACCCGAACGGGGGTGACAGTTATGGCTACACCTTC
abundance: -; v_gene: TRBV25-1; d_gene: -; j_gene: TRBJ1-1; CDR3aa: CASSGGGLNTEAFF; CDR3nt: TGTGCCAGCAGTGGGGGCGGATTGAACACTGAAGCTTTCTTT
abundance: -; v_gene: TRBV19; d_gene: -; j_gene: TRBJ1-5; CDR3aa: CASSETGSGNQPQHF; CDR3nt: TGTGCCAGTAGCGAGACAGGTTCGGGCAATCAGCCCCAGCATTTT
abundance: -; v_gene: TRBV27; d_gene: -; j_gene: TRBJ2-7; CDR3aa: CASSLSEFYEQYF; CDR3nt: TGTGCCAGCAGTTTAAGCGAGTTCTACGAGCAGTACTTC
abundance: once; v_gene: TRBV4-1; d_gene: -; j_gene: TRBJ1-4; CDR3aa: CASSQVRAMGNEKLFF; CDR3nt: TGCGCCAGCAGCCAAGTCCGAGCGATGGGTAATGAAAAACTGTTTTTT
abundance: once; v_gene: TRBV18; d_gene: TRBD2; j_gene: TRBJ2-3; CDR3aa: CASSPPSGSNTDTQYF; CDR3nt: TGTGCCAGCTCACCTCCTAGCGGGTCAAACACAGATACGCAGTATTTT
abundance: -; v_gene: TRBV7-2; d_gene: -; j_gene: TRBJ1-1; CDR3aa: CASSLSQAVGAFF; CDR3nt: TGTGCCAGCAGCTTGTCACAGGCAGTCGGCGCTTTCTTT
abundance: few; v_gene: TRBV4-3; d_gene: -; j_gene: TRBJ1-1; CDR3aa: CASSQAQNTEAFF; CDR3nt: TGCGCCAGCAGCCAAGCACAGAACACTGAAGCTTTCTTT